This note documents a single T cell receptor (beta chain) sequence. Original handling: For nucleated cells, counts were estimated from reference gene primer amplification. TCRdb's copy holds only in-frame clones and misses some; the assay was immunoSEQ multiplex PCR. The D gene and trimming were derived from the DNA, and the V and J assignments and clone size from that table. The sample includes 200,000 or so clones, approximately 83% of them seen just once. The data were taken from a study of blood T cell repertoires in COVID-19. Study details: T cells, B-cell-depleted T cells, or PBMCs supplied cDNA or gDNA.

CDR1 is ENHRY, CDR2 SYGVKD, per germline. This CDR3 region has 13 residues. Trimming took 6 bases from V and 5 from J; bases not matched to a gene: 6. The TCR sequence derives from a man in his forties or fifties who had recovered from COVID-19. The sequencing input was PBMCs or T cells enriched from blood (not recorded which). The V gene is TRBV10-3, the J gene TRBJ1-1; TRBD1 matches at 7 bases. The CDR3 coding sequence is TGTGCCATCAGAGGACAGGTCACGACTGAAGCTTTCTTT. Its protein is CAIRGQVTTEAFF.